The next 30 T cell receptor beta chains were all read from a single sample in a study of T-cell reconstitution after alpha-beta-depleted transplantation in children. This sample's TCRbeta library carried unique molecular identifier barcodes. Using its own MiXCR run on the PCR reads, TCRdb lists one record per CDR3 protein. The table shows hundreds of thousands of distinct CDR3 sequences, with approximately 12% occurring only once. The input for sequencing was PBMCs, mostly from graft donor cells, taken 360 days after TCRalphabeta/CD19-depleted stem cell transplant. The receptor set was obtained from a male patient between 5 and 17 years old who had a stem cell transplant for acute myeloid leukemia, so the T cells may come from the graft donor.

This clonotype was detected ten times or more. The chain has TRBV29-1 and TRBJ2-1; maybe TRBD1 (7 bases). Trimming took off 8 bases at V and 5 bases at J, with 19 bases between the two ends. Germline V lookup: CDR1 SQVTM, CDR2 ANQGSEA. The CDR3 length is 14 residues. The CDR3 spells CSSSKDREDNEQFF. Here the CDR3 DNA reads TGCAGCTCATCAAAAGACAGGGAGGACAATGAGCAGTTCTTC.

The chain employs TRBV12-3 or TRBV12-4 and TRBJ2-3; a weak D match, TRBD1 (7 bases). The germline V and J ends were trimmed by 5 bases and 6 bases, with 21 bases remaining between them. CDR3 length: 16 residues. The DNA of the CDR3 is TGTGCCAGCAGTCCCCAGGGACAGTGGGGGAGGGATACGCAGTATTTT. The encoded protein is CASSPQGQWGRDTQYF.

The chain couples TRBV6-5 to TRBJ2-5, with D possibly TRBD1 on 6 matching bases. The CDR3 is 17 amino acids. Trimming stripped 2 bases from V and 1 base from J, with 17 bases between. Looked up from germline, CDR1 is MNHEY and CDR2 is SVGAGI. This CDR3 reads CASSYTPDSYFQETQYF. The CDR3 nucleotides are TGTGCCAGCAGTTACACCCCGGACAGCTACTTCCAAGAGACCCAGTACTTC.

The table lists this clonotype with many counts. V usage is TRBV28 and J usage is TRBJ1-2, with D uncertain. Trimming took 5 bases from V and 5 from J, leaving 18 bases between them. Germline V CDR1 and CDR2: MDHEN, SYDVKM. The CDR3 contains 15 residues. Here the CDR3 reads CASSPQDGLGYGYTF. The CDR3 DNA reads TGTGCCAGCAGTCCCCAGGACGGCCTAGGTTATGGCTACACCTTC.

This clonotype was counted between two and nine times. The chain's CDR3 is CASKNGETEAFF. Here the CDR3 DNA reads TGTGCCAGCAAAAATGGTGAAACTGAAGCTTTCTTT. V usage is TRBV7-9 and J usage is TRBJ1-1; D gene ambiguous. The CDR3 totals 12 residues. V lost 7 bases to trimming and J lost 5 bases, with 11 bases between them. Germline CDR1 SEHNR, CDR2 FQNEAQ (reference sequence).

This clonotype was detected only a few times. The genes are TRBV7-9 and TRBJ2-7; 9 nucleotides align to TRBD1. Unmatched junction bases numbered 10, after V lost 3 bases and J lost 4 bases. Germline V gives CDR1 SEHNR, CDR2 FQNEAQ (reference sequence). This CDR3 has 16 residues. DNA of the CDR3: TGTGCCAGCAGCTTTATCCGGGACAGGGCTACATACGAGCAGTACTTC. Translated, it gives CASSFIRDRATYEQYF.

This clonotype has just a few counts. The genes are TRBV7-2 and TRBJ2-3; no clear D gene. Germline CDR1 reads SGHTA; CDR2 reads FQGNSA. Trimming stripped 4 bases from V and 0 bases from J, with 17 bases between. The CDR3 is made up of 17 amino acids. CDR3 coding DNA: TGTGCCAGCAGCTCTCCCCTAGACCTCTCTAGCACAGATACGCAGTATTTT. It specifies CASSSPLDLSSTDTQYF.

This clonotype was counted many times. The chain has TRBV7-8 and TRBJ2-1, with D unclear. The V gene lost 1 base and the J gene lost 12 bases, with 16 bases spanning the gap. The CDR3 consists of 14 residues. Germline CDR1 and CDR2: SGHVS and FQNEAQ. The CDR3, as DNA: TGTGCCAGCAGCTTAGAGGCACCCCTGAAGGGGCAGTTCTTC. Translating gives CASSLEAPLKGQFF.

The chain has TRBV11-3 and TRBJ2-7; 11 bases are shared with TRBD2. There are 15 residues in the CDR3. The ends lost 6 bases at V and 1 base at J; junction bases unmatched: 5. Germline-derived CDR1 and CDR2 are SGHNT and YENEEA. DNA of the CDR3: TGTGCCAGCAGGAATAGCGGGAGGGCGTCCTACGAGCAGTACTTC. Translated, it gives CASRNSGRASYEQYF.

This clonotype was observed a handful of times. V gene TRBV28 combines with J gene TRBJ2-7, with 8 bases lining up with TRBD1. CDR1 and CDR2 from the germline V gene are MDHEN and SYDVKM. The junction had 10 bases not matched to a gene; V was cut back by 4 bases and J by 5 bases. This CDR3 is 15 amino acids long. This chain's CDR3 is CASSSRTGRTDEQYF. The CDR3 DNA reads TGTGCCAGCAGTTCCAGGACAGGGAGGACCGACGAGCAGTACTTC. The whole variable domain, remainder taken from reference TRBV28 and TRBJ2-7, is DVKVTQSSRYLVKRTGEKVFLECVQDMDHENMFWYRQDPGLGLRLIYFSYDVKMKEKGDIPEGYSVSREKKERFSLILESASTNQTSMYLCASSSRTGRTDEQYFGPGTRLTVT.

This clonotype was picked up a small number of times. J is TRBJ2-3 and V is TRBV11-2; D perhaps matches TRBD1 (6 bases). Germline CDR1 and CDR2: SGHAT and FQNNGV. The V gene lost 7 bases and the J gene lost 0 bases, with 14 bases spanning the gap. The CDR3 runs to 15 residues. CDR3 amino acids: CASTYSRGSTDTQYF. CDR3 nucleotide sequence: TGTGCCAGCACCTACAGCAGGGGTAGCACAGATACGCAGTATTTT.

This clonotype has a handful of counts. DNA of the CDR3: TGCAGTGCCTTACTAGCGGGGCCTAGCTCCTACAATGAGCAGTTCTTC. Its protein is CSALLAGPSSYNEQFF. The V gene is TRBV20-1, the J gene TRBJ2-1; 10 nucleotides align to TRBD2. The CDR3 consists of 16 residues. The junction had 8 bases not matched to a gene; V was cut back by 6 bases and J by 0 bases. Germline lookup yields CDR1 DFQATT and CDR2 SNEGSKA (reference sequence).

The V gene is TRBV7-3, the J gene TRBJ2-2, with 9 bases identical to TRBD1. CDR3 length: 16 amino acids. Germline lookup yields CDR1 SGHTA and CDR2 FQGTGA. V shed 2 bases and J 2 bases; nucleotides not matched to a gene: 3. DNA for the CDR3: TGTGCCAGCAGCTTACGGGGACAGGGAAACACCGGGGAGCTGTTTTTT. As protein: CASSLRGQGNTGELFF.

This clonotype was observed a few times. This chain joins TRBV20-1 and TRBJ2-7; TRBD1 or TRBD2 may be the D gene (5 bases each). V was clipped by 3 bases and J by 2 bases, with 8 bases between them. Germline lookup yields CDR1 DFQATT and CDR2 SNEGSKA (reference sequence). The CDR3 consists of 12 residues. In DNA form, the CDR3 reads TGCAGTGCTAGCGGGGCGACCTACGAGCAGTACGTC. It yields the protein CSASGATYEQYV.

The V and J genes are TRBV3-1 and TRBJ2-3; 10 bases fit TRBD2. CDR3 length: 16 amino acids. V gave up 1 base and J gave up 2 bases; unmatched junction bases: 3. Germline V lookup: CDR1 LGHDT, CDR2 YNNKEL (reference sequence). The CDR3 reads CASSQVGLAATDTQYF. As DNA, the CDR3 is TGTGCCAGCAGCCAAGTCGGACTAGCGGCCACAGATACGCAGTATTTT.

In this sample, this clonotype turned up a few times. This chain joins TRBV15 and TRBJ2-2, with TRBD1 identical over 12 bases. Germline trimming cut 1 base from V and 3 bases from J; bases unmatched to any gene: 3. Looked up from germline, CDR1 is LNHNV and CDR2 is YYDKDF (reference sequence). There are 17 residues in the CDR3. In nucleotides, the CDR3 is TGTGCCACCAGCAGAGGGCGGGACAGGGGGCACACCGGGGAGCTGTTTTTT. It is translated as CATSRGRDRGHTGELFF.

This clonotype came up many times. This chain connects TRBV2 to TRBJ2-7, with 9 bases lining up with TRBD1. Looked up from germline, CDR1 is SNHLY and CDR2 is FYNNEI. V shed 1 base, J shed 10 bases, and the junction held 20 bases outside the gene matches. The CDR3 is 18 residues long. CDR3 nucleotide sequence: TGTGCCAGCAGTGAAGAGGGCCTGGGGACAGGGATGTCGGATAGACAGTACTTC. It is translated as CASSEEGLGTGMSDRQYF.

V gene TRBV10-3 combines with J gene TRBJ2-7; D gene uncertain. Between the trimmed V and J ends, which lost 2 bases and 3 bases, there was a span of 11 bases. The V gene's germline CDR1 is ENHRY and CDR2 SYGVKD. The CDR3 is 14 amino acids. The DNA for the CDR3 is TGTGCCATCAGTGAGACATTTTGGGACTACGAGCAGTACTTC. Translated, it gives CAISETFWDYEQYF.

This clonotype was seen a few times. This chain joins TRBV20-1 and TRBJ1-4; D not resolved. Trimming removed 6 bases from V and 5 bases from J, with 13 bases in between. Germline values: CDR1 DFQATT, CDR2 SNEGSKA (reference sequence). The CDR3 contains 13 residues. CDR3 DNA sequence: TGCAGTGCACGCGGGGTCGGAAATGAAAAACTGTTTTTT. This codes for CSARGVGNEKLFF.

This rearrangement joins TRBV20-1 to TRBJ2-2; a possible D gene is TRBD2 (5 bases). The CDR3 is 14 amino acids. The germline gives CDR1 DFQATT, CDR2 SNEGSKA (reference sequence). V was cut by 5 bases and J by 4 bases, with 14 bases left in between. The CDR3 reads CSAPAGGPTGELFF. The CDR3 nucleotides are TGCAGTGCTCCGGCGGGCGGTCCCACCGGGGAGCTGTTTTTT.

J is TRBJ2-7 and V is TRBV5-1, with D maybe TRBD2 (6 bases). Germline values: CDR1 SGHRS, CDR2 YFSETQ. Trimming pared 4 bases from V and 9 bases from J, leaving 23 bases between. This CDR3 comprises 15 residues. CDR3 in amino acids: CASSPGTNLEGTQYF. The CDR3 DNA reads TGCGCCAGCAGCCCCGGTACGAATCTGGAGGGGACGCAGTACTTC.

This clonotype has at least ten counts. V is TRBV5-1 and J is TRBJ2-3; TRBD2 matches at 7 bases. Germline CDR1 SGHRS, CDR2 YFSETQ. The CDR3 contains 15 residues. Germline trimming cut 2 bases from V and 5 bases from J; bases unmatched to any gene: 8. CDR3 nucleotide sequence: TGCGCCAGCAGCTTTAGTGGCGGGAGTCAAGATACGCAGTATTTT. It specifies CASSFSGGSQDTQYF.

A few counts support this clonotype. The rearrangement joins TRBV27 to TRBJ1-4; a possible D gene is TRBD1 (5 bases). Germline CDR1 and CDR2: MNHEY and SMNVEV (reference sequence). Trimming stripped 6 bases from V and 3 bases from J, with 11 bases between. The CDR3 extends over 14 amino acids. The CDR3 protein is CASSRTRANEKLFF. The CDR3, as DNA: TGTGCCAGCAGCCGGACACGAGCTAATGAAAAACTGTTTTTT.

This chain connects TRBV20-1 to TRBJ2-3; D is possibly TRBD2 (6 bases). The CDR3 consists of 11 residues. The V gene lost 6 bases and the J gene lost 9 bases, with 13 bases spanning the gap. Germline V lookup: CDR1 DFQATT, CDR2 SNEGSKA (reference sequence). The CDR3 DNA is TGCAGTGCACGACCCGGGGGAACGCAGTATTTT. It specifies CSARPGGTQYF.

This chain connects TRBV7-9 to TRBJ2-7; D is unclear. This CDR3 is 13 amino acids long. Deletions cut 10 bases from V and 2 bases from J, with 15 bases between. Germline V gene data show CDR1 as SEHNR and CDR2 as FQNEAQ (reference sequence). The CDR3 is CATSPAAPYEQYF. The CDR3 nucleotides read TGTGCCACCTCTCCAGCAGCACCCTACGAGCAGTACTTC.

V usage is TRBV7-8 and J usage is TRBJ2-3; 8 positions match TRBD2. The CDR3 totals 19 residues. Germline trimming cut 6 bases from V and 4 bases from J; bases unmatched to any gene: 21. The germline CDR1 and CDR2 sequences are SGHVS and FQNEAQ. The CDR3 DNA is TGTGCCAGCAGAGTAGCGGGGCCTAAGACCCGTTTTGTGGCAGATACGCAGTATTTT. Protein: CASRVAGPKTRFVADTQYF.

This clonotype was counted ten times or more. This chain connects TRBV16 to TRBJ1-4, with unresolved D. Trimming shortened V by 2 bases and J by 4 bases, and 2 bases separated the two germline ends. Germline assignment: CDR1 KGHSY and CDR2 FQNENV. This CDR3 is built from 12 residues. CDR3 bases: TGTGCCAGCAGCCAAGATAATGAAAAACTGTTTTTT. Translating gives CASSQDNEKLFF.

Remarks on this clonotype: An end of the junction does not agree with germline; a read error may underlie this. This chain joins TRBV20-1 and TRBJ2-1, with 9 nucleotides matching TRBD2. Germline CDR1 and CDR2: DFQATT and SNEGSKA (reference sequence). The CDR3 totals 14 residues. This CDR3 reads CSAPRAGGPNEKFF. CDR3 nucleotides: TGCAGTGCCCCGAGGGCGGGAGGGCCCAATGAGAAGTTCTTC.

This clonotype was counted ten times or more. The chain carries TRBV4-2 and TRBJ2-6; D unclear. V shed 1 base and J shed 0 bases, with 10 bases lying between them. Looked up from germline, CDR1 is LGHNA and CDR2 is YNFKEQ. The CDR3 consists of 17 residues. CDR3 sequence: CASSQAHRYSGANVLTF. The CDR3 DNA follows: TGTGCCAGCAGCCAAGCCCACCGCTACTCTGGGGCCAACGTCCTGACTTTC.

This clonotype showed up just a few times. The chain combines TRBV5-1 with TRBJ2-5; D perhaps matches TRBD1 (6 bases). Trimming took off 1 base at V and 2 bases at J, with 9 bases between the two ends. The CDR3 runs to 14 residues. In germline, CDR1 is SGHRS, CDR2 YFSETQ. In DNA, the CDR3 is TGCGCCAGCAGCTTGTTCGGACAGCAAGAGACCCAGTACTTC. Amino acids: CASSLFGQQETQYF.